What follows is one T cell receptor (beta chain) and its context. Its antigen is currently unknown. Other DNA sequences in this sample translate to the same CDR3. Trimming took off 4 bases at V and 3 bases at J, with 8 bases between the two ends. The CDR3 contains 13 residues. CDR1 and CDR2 from the germline V gene are LNHDA and SQIVND (reference sequence). The source of the sample is a study of shared clonotypes between healthy human individuals. Study background: Serving as donors were a couple of women and a few men, whose ages spanned 18 to 49. Findings and limits, study-wide: A handful of donors showed sharing of around 5.3% of naive CD4 clonotypes.

The authors distributed each subset's genomic DNA evenly over several immunoSEQ plates. Sequencing was performed with immunoSEQ multiplex PCR; in TCRdb, only in-frame clones are kept and a portion is missing. The sample lists around 1,900,000 clones; about 94% were seen once. The naive CD8 fraction comprised CD45RO-negative cells positively selected for CCR7 and excluded terminally differentiated effector memory CD45RA+ cells. Only Caucasian adults living in Nashville, Tennessee served as donors. The chain couples TRBV19 to TRBJ2-3; no clear D. Sequencing input: naive CD8+ T cells from PBMCs. This receptor was identified in a man between 18 and 35 years old in good health. Some clones in this sample may be carry-over from other donors' samples. CDR3 sequence reads: CASSTRLTDTQYF. The DNA of the CDR3 is TGTGCCAGTAGTACGCGACTTACAGATACGCAGTATTTT. Filled out from reference TRBV19 and TRBJ2-3, the complete variable domain reads DGGITQSPKYLFRKEGQNVTLSCEQNLNHDAMYWYRQDPGQGLRLIYYSQIVNDFQKGDIAEGYSVSREKKESFPLTVTSAQKNPTAFYLCASSTRLTDTQYFGPGTRLTVL.